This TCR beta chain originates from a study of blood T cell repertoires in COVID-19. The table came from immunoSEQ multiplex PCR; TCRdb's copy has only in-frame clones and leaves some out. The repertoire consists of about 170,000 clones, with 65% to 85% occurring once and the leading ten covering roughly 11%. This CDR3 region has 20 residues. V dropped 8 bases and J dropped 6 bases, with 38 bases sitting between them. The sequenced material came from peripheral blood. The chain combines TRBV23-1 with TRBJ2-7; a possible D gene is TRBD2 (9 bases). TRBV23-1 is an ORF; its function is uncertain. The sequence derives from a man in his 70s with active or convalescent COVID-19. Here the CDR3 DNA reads TGCGCCAGCTTCCCCACGGGGCCAGGGGGCTTACTAGCGGGTCCAGTCGAGCAGTACTTC. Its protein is CASFPTGPGGLLAGPVEQYF.